The 30 T cell receptor beta chains presented below share a single source sample, sequenced in a study of identical twins. One entry per CDR3 protein, called by TCRdb with MiXCR from the 5' RACE reads. The table shows 690,000 or so distinct CDR3 sequences, with roughly 6.2% occurring only once. The sample consisted of naive T cells sorted from blood. The receptors come from a young man in good health.

The table lists this clonotype with many counts. This chain uses TRBV20-1 with TRBJ2-3, with D tentatively TRBD2 (6 bases). The CDR3 covers 15 residues. Trimming took off 5 bases at V and 5 bases at J, with 20 bases between the two ends. CDR1 is DFQATT and CDR2 is SNEGSKA in the germline V gene (reference sequence). CDR3 sequence reads: CSAGRGGPWGDTQYF. CDR3 sequence (DNA): TGCAGTGCTGGTCGGGGAGGCCCCTGGGGAGATACGCAGTATTTT.

This clonotype has only a few counts. This CDR3 is CASSWPGSGQPQHF. As DNA, the CDR3 is TGTGCCAGCAGTTGGCCGGGAAGCGGCCAGCCCCAGCATTTT. The chain is built from TRBV12-3 or TRBV12-4 and TRBJ1-5; no clear D gene. V shed 4 bases and J shed 7 bases, with 14 bases lying between them. The CDR3 consists of 14 residues.

This clonotype was seen many times. The chain recombines TRBV7-3 with TRBJ2-7, with D possibly being TRBD1 or TRBD2 (6 bases each). The CDR3 has 15 amino acids. Germline V lookup: CDR1 SGHTA, CDR2 FQGTGA. V lost 2 bases and J lost 4, with 15 bases in between. CDR3 loop: CASSLVTGGEYEQYF. The DNA for the CDR3 is TGTGCCAGCAGCTTAGTAACCGGGGGCGAATACGAGCAGTACTTC.

This clonotype has ten or more counts. This chain links TRBV18 with TRBJ2-3; D is unresolved. The CDR3 has 13 amino acids. Germline V gene sequence: CDR1 KGHSH, CDR2 LQKENI. V was pared by 3 bases and J by 4 bases, with 8 bases between. CDR3 in amino acids: CASSPPSADTQYF. The CDR3 bases are TGTGCCAGCTCACCCCCGAGCGCAGATACGCAGTATTTT.

This clonotype was picked up many times. V and J are TRBV29-1 and TRBJ2-1; weak D call: TRBD2 (6 bases). Germline V gene data show CDR1 as SQVTM and CDR2 as ANQGSEA. Trimming took 3 bases from V and 3 from J, leaving 9 bases between them. The CDR3 has 13 residues. Written as DNA, the CDR3 is TGCAGCGTTGAGTGGCGGGACTACAATGAGCAGTTCTTC. This gives the protein CSVEWRDYNEQFF.

In its sample, this clonotype was seen many times. A junction end diverges from the germline sequence, so it may reflect a read error. V gene TRBV7-2 combines with J gene TRBJ2-1; 8 nucleotides match TRBD2. The CDR3 spans 15 residues. CDR1 and CDR2 (germline): SGHTA, FQGNSA. The CDR3 bases are TGTGCCAGCACCTTAGACAAGCGGGGGTACAATGAGCAGTTCTTC. Translating it yields CASTLDKRGYNEQFF. Full variable domain (outside the CDR3, taken from reference TRBV7-2 and TRBJ2-1): GAGVSQSPSNKVTEKGKDVELRCDPISGHTALYWYRQSLGQGLEFLIYFQGNSAPDKSGLPSDRFSAERTGGSVSTLTIQRTQQEDSAVYLCASTLDKRGYNEQFFGPGTRLTVL.

This clonotype has at least ten counts. The rearrangement joins TRBV6-6 to TRBJ1-5; D uncertain. The germline V and J ends were trimmed by 7 bases and 6 bases, with 10 bases remaining between them. Germline V lookup: CDR1 MNHNY, CDR2 SVGAGI (reference sequence). The CDR3 consists of 12 residues. The CDR3 region has the DNA TGTGCCAGCACCCCCAAGGGTCAGCCCCAGCATTTT. This sequence encodes CASTPKGQPQHF.

This clonotype was picked up many times. The rearrangement joins TRBV27 to TRBJ2-3, with 9 bases lining up with TRBD2. The CDR3 length is 14 residues. V gave up 6 bases and J gave up 3 bases; unmatched junction bases: 4. Germline V lookup: CDR1 MNHEY, CDR2 SMNVEV (reference sequence). DNA for the CDR3: TGTGCCAGCAGGGTTCTAGCGGGGACAGATACGCAGTATTTT. The encoded protein is CASRVLAGTDTQYF.

This clonotype was found many times. V is TRBV7-2 and J is TRBJ2-3; TRBD1 is a possible D gene (5 bases). This CDR3 is 14 amino acids long. The germline V gene encodes CDR1 SGHTA and CDR2 FQGNSA. Deletions cut 7 bases from V and 5 bases from J, with 16 bases between. The DNA of the CDR3 is TGTGCCAGCACCATAGGGGTGGCCCAAGATACGCAGTATTTT. It translates to CASTIGVAQDTQYF.

This clonotype has more than one count but fewer than ten. The chain carries TRBV5-1 and TRBJ2-7; 10 bases line up with TRBD1. The CDR3 consists of 16 residues. Germline V CDR1 and CDR2: SGHRS, YFSETQ. Trimming cost V 0 bases and J 4 bases; bases outside gene matches: 7. Here the CDR3 DNA reads TGCGCCAGCAGCTTGGCCAATTTGGGACAGGGGTACGAGCAGTACTTC. Translated, it gives CASSLANLGQGYEQYF.

This clonotype was found a few times. A read error may account for a junction end that differs from germline. This rearrangement joins TRBV11-2 to TRBJ2-3; a possible D gene is TRBD1 (6 bases). From germline, CDR1 is SGHAT and CDR2 FQNNGV. The CDR3 runs to 15 residues. DNA for the CDR3: TGTGCCAGCAGCCTAGAGGGGGACAGCACAGATACGCAGTATTTT. Protein sequence: CASSLEGDSTDTQYF.

This clonotype was observed at least ten times. V and J are TRBV20-1 and TRBJ2-7; D is uncertain. Germline assignment: CDR1 DFQATT and CDR2 SNEGSKA (reference sequence). The CDR3 consists of 13 residues. Trimming removed 0 bases at V and 1 base at J, with 7 bases between. CDR3 in DNA: TGCAGTGCTAGAGATTTTGAATCCTACGAGCAGTACTTC. Its translation is CSARDFESYEQYF.

This clonotype came up many times. The chain recombines TRBV5-1 with TRBJ1-2; no reliable D call. CDR1 and CDR2 (germline): SGHRS, YFSETQ. V dropped 0 bases and J dropped 14 bases, with 11 bases sitting between them. The CDR3 has 11 residues. CDR3 amino acids: CASSLDNRETF. The CDR3 region has the DNA TGCGCCAGCAGCTTGGACAATCGGGAGACCTTC. Full variable domain (rest looked up from reference TRBV5-1 and TRBJ1-2): KAGVTQTPRYLIKTRGQQVTLSCSPISGHRSVSWYQQTPGQGLQFLFEYFSETQRNKGNFPGRFSGRQFSNSRSEMNVSTLELGDSALYLCASSLDNRETFGSGTRLTVV.

The chain carries TRBV11-2 and TRBJ2-7; D may match TRBD1 or TRBD2 (5 bases each). CDR1 is SGHAT and CDR2 is FQNNGV in the germline V gene. This CDR3 contains 15 residues. The V end was cut by 0 bases, the J end by 0 bases, with 9 bases between. CDR3 DNA: TGTGCCAGCAGCTTAGACGGGACCTACTCCTACGAGCAGTACTTC. It translates to CASSLDGTYSYEQYF.

This clonotype was seen more than once but under ten times. DNA for the CDR3: TGCGCCAGCAGCCAAGATCTAGCGGGAGCCGCGAATACGCAGTATTTT. Protein product: CASSQDLAGAANTQYF. J is TRBJ2-3 and V is TRBV4-3; 10 nucleotides line up with TRBD2. This CDR3 has 16 amino acids. V lost 0 bases to trimming and J lost 7 bases; unmatched junction nucleotides: 7. CDR1 LGHNA and CDR2 YSLEER come from the germline V gene.

This clonotype was counted a few times. The genes are TRBV18 and TRBJ1-5, with a weak D call TRBD1 (5 bases). The CDR3 runs to 16 residues. In germline, CDR1 is KGHSH, CDR2 LQKENI. Trimming left V 1 base short and J 0 bases short, with 10 bases between. CDR3 bases: TGTGCCAGCTCACCACGGGGCAGCCCTAGCAATCAGCCCCAGCATTTT. Amino acids: CASSPRGSPSNQPQHF.

In this sample, this clonotype turned up many times. The chain links TRBV5-1 to TRBJ2-1, with D perhaps TRBD2 (6 bases). Germline V gene sequence: CDR1 SGHRS, CDR2 YFSETQ. The V end lost 2 bases, the J end lost 0 bases, and 12 bases lay between the germline ends. The CDR3 length is 16 residues. The CDR3 DNA is TGCGCCAGCAGCTTCTTAGCGGCAAGCTCCTACAATGAGCAGTTCTTC. This gives the protein CASSFLAASSYNEQFF. Full variable domain (rest looked up from reference TRBV5-1 and TRBJ2-1): KAGVTQTPRYLIKTRGQQVTLSCSPISGHRSVSWYQQTPGQGLQFLFEYFSETQRNKGNFPGRFSGRQFSNSRSEMNVSTLELGDSALYLCASSFLAASSYNEQFFGPGTRLTVL.

This clonotype was seen ten or more times. This chain's CDR3 is CASSTGGGNEQFF. DNA for the CDR3: TGTGCCAGCAGCACAGGGGGCGGTAATGAGCAGTTCTTC. This sequence joins TRBV12-3 or TRBV12-4 and TRBJ2-1, with TRBD1 matching over 9 bases. Germline trimming cut 6 bases from V and 7 bases from J; bases unmatched to any gene: 4. The CDR3 runs to 13 residues.

This clonotype was seen many times. The V call is TRBV14, the J call TRBJ2-1; 9 bases map to TRBD2. The CDR3 is 16 residues long. With V trimmed by 5 bases and J by 9 bases, 14 bases remained unmatched. Germline CDR1 reads SGHDN; CDR2 reads FVKESK. This chain's CDR3 is CASSMRSGLASTEQFF. The CDR3 nucleotides are TGTGCCAGCAGCATGCGCTCGGGACTAGCTAGCACTGAGCAGTTCTTC. Full variable domain (missing parts from reference TRBV14 and TRBJ2-1): EAGVTQFPSHSVIEKGQTVTLRCDPISGHDNLYWYRRVMGKEIKFLLHFVKESKQDESGMPNNRFLAERTGGTYSTLKVQPAELEDSGVYFCASSMRSGLASTEQFFGPGTRLTVL.

This clonotype came up many times. The gene calls are TRBV25-1 and TRBJ1-1, with D tentatively TRBD1 (5 bases). V was cut by 9 bases and J by 1 base, with 15 bases left in between. The CDR3 consists of 14 residues. The germline CDR1 and CDR2 sequences are MGHDK and SYGVNS. The CDR3 loop is CASGGSRENTEAFF. The CDR3 DNA follows: TGTGCCAGTGGGGGATCCAGGGAGAACACTGAAGCTTTCTTT.

This clonotype was counted a few times. J is TRBJ2-7 and V is TRBV5-6, with TRBD1 matching 10 bases. CDR3 length equals 15 residues. V dropped 7 bases and J dropped 7; count of bases not matched to a gene: 14. Germline V gene data show CDR1 as SGHDT and CDR2 as YYEEEE. The CDR3 bases are TGTGCCAGCCAAACTCCGGGACAGGGGACGCGAGAGCAGTACTTC. Protein sequence: CASQTPGQGTREQYF.

Here the CDR3 reads CASSQDRDFSGANVLTF. DNA of the CDR3: TGTGCCAGCAGCCAAGACAGGGACTTCTCTGGGGCCAACGTCCTGACTTTC. The V and J genes are TRBV4-2 and TRBJ2-6; possible D gene TRBD2, 6 bases. CDR3 size: 17 residues. Germline CDR1 and CDR2: LGHNA and YNFKEQ. V lost 0 bases to trimming and J lost 0 bases, with 9 bases between them.

This clonotype has a handful of counts. V gene TRBV7-2 combines with J gene TRBJ2-7; possibly TRBD1 for D (6 bases). V lost 2 bases to trimming and J lost 7 bases, with 21 bases between them. Germline loops: CDR1 SGHTA, CDR2 FQGNSA. The CDR3 runs 16 residues. This chain's CDR3 is CASSLRAQAYQGEQYF. CDR3 bases: TGTGCCAGCAGCTTAAGGGCACAGGCCTATCAGGGGGAGCAGTACTTC.

This chain uses TRBV5-1 with TRBJ1-2; D ambiguous. Trimming stripped 0 bases from V and 4 bases from J, with 7 bases between. Germline CDR1 is SGHRS and CDR2 is YFSETQ. The CDR3 is 13 residues long. The CDR3 DNA follows: TGCGCCAGCAGCTTGGGCGAGGGCTATGGCTACACCTTC. Its translation is CASSLGEGYGYTF.

This clonotype was seen more than once but under ten times. J is TRBJ2-3 and V is TRBV6-1; 8 bases agree with TRBD2. Per the germline V gene, CDR1 is MNHNS and CDR2 is SASEGT. V trimming: 6 bases; J trimming: 2 bases; junction bases outside the gene matches: 4. The CDR3 loop spans 14 amino acids. The CDR3 reads CASRAGGTTDTQYF. The CDR3 nucleotides are TGTGCCAGCAGGGCGGGAGGAACCACAGATACGCAGTATTTT.

The CDR3, as DNA: TGCGCCAGCAGCTTGGCCGGGGTCGCGGCTAACTATGGCTACACCTTC. Amino acids: CASSLAGVAANYGYTF. The chain employs TRBV5-1 and TRBJ1-2; D uncertain. Germline-derived CDR1 and CDR2 are SGHRS and YFSETQ. Trimming left V 0 bases short and J 0 bases short, with 12 bases between. The CDR3 loop spans 16 amino acids. The full variable domain, its missing parts supplied by reference TRBV5-1 and TRBJ1-2, is KAGVTQTPRYLIKTRGQQVTLSCSPISGHRSVSWYQQTPGQGLQFLFEYFSETQRNKGNFPGRFSGRQFSNSRSEMNVSTLELGDSALYLCASSLAGVAANYGYTFGSGTRLTVV.

This clonotype showed up just a few times. The DNA for the CDR3 is TGTGCCATCAGTGGGCCCGACAGGGGGCGGAGAGCTTTCTTT. Protein: CAISGPDRGRRAFF. This chain connects TRBV10-3 to TRBJ1-1; 10 bases match TRBD1. The germline gives CDR1 ENHRY, CDR2 SYGVKD. This CDR3 spans 14 amino acids. After removal of 4 bases from V and 10 bases from J, the junction contained 9 bases not matched to a gene.

This clonotype was seen many times. This rearrangement joins TRBV10-3 to TRBJ2-1, with a weak D call TRBD2 (6 bases). The germline V gene encodes CDR1 ENHRY and CDR2 SYGVKD. CDR3 length equals 17 residues. V gave up 6 bases and J gave up 7 bases, with 25 bases separating them. The CDR3 sequence is CAISPSTPGDGGNEQFF. Written as DNA, the CDR3 is TGTGCCATCAGCCCATCTACACCGGGGGACGGGGGAAATGAGCAGTTCTTC.

This clonotype was seen only a few times. V is TRBV5-1 and J is TRBJ2-7; 9 bases are a match to TRBD2. V trimming: 0 bases; J trimming: 2 bases; junction bases outside the gene matches: 6. From germline, CDR1 is SGHRS and CDR2 YFSETQ. This CDR3 spans 16 amino acids. CDR3 residues: CASSLEGGGRAYEQYF. For the CDR3, the DNA is TGCGCCAGCAGCTTGGAAGGGGGCGGGAGGGCCTACGAGCAGTACTTC.

This clonotype was seen at least ten times. CDR3 bases: TGCAGCGTTGAGGCAGCAGATAATGAAAAACTGTTTTTT. It codes for CSVEAADNEKLFF. The chain links TRBV29-1 to TRBJ1-4; the D is unclear. Germline V gene lookup returns CDR1 SQVTM and CDR2 ANQGSEA. V was shortened by 3 bases and J by 4 bases, with 9 bases between the two germline ends. This CDR3 is built from 13 residues.